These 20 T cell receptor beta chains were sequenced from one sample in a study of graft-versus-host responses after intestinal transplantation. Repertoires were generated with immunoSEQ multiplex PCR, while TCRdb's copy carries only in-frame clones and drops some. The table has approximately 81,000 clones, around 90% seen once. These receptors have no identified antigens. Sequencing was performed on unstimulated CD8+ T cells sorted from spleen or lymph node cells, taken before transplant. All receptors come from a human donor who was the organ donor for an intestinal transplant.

CDR3 sequence reads: CASSTLPGLAGEINEQFF. The CDR3 nucleotides are TGCGCCAGCAGCACCCTACCGGGACTAGCGGGGGAGATCAATGAGCAGTTCTTC. The J gene is TRBJ2-1, the V gene TRBV5-1; 14 nucleotides agree with TRBD2. Germline-derived CDR1 and CDR2 are SGHRS and YFSETQ. J was trimmed by 6 bases and V by 4 bases; bases with no gene match: 12. This CDR3 spans 18 amino acids.

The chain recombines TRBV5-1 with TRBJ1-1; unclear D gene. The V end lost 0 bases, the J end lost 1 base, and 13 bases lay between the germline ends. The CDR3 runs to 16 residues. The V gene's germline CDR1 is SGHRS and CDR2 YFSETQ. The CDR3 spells CASSLAGRPPNTEAFF. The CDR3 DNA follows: TGCGCCAGCAGCTTGGCCGGCAGGCCGCCGAACACTGAAGCTTTCTTT.

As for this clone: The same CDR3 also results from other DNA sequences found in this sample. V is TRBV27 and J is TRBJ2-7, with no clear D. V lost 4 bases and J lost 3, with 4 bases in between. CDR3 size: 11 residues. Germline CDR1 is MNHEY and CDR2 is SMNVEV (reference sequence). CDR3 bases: TGTGCCAGCAGTTCGTACTACGAGCAGTACTTC. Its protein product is CASSSYYEQYF.

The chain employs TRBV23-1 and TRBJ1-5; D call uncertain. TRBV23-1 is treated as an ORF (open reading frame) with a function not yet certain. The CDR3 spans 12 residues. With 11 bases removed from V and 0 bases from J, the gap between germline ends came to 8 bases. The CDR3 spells CAGVYSNQPQHF. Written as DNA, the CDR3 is TGCGCCGGCGTGTATAGCAATCAGCCCCAGCATTTT.

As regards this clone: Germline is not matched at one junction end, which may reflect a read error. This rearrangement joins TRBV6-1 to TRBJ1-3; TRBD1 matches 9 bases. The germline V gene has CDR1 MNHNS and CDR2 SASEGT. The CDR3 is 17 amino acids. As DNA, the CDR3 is TGTGCCAGCAGTGAACTACCGGGACAGGGTACTGGGAACACCATATATTTT. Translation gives CASSELPGQGTGNTIYF.

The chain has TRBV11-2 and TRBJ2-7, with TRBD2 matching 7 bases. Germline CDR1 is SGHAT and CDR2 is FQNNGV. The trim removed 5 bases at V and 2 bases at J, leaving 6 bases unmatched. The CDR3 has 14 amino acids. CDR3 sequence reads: CASSRGGPTYEQYF. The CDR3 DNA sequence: TGTGCCAGCAGCCGCGGGGGACCCACCTACGAGCAGTACTTC.

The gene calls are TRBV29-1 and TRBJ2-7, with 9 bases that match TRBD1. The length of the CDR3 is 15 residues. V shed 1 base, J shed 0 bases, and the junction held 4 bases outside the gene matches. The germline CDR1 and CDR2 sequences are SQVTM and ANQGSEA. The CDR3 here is CSVEGDRDSSYEQYF. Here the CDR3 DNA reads TGCAGCGTTGAAGGGGACAGGGACAGCTCCTACGAGCAGTACTTC.

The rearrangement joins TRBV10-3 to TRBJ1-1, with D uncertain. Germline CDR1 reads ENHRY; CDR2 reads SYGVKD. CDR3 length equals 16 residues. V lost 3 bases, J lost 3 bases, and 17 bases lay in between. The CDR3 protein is CAISDYLAYGYTEAFF. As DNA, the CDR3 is TGTGCCATCAGTGATTATCTAGCGTATGGGTACACTGAAGCTTTCTTT.

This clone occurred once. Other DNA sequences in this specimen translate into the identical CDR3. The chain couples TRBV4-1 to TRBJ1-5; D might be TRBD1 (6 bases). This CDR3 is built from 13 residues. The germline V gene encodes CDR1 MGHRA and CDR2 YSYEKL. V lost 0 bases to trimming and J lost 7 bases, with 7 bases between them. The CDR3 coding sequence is TGCGCCAGCAGCCAAGAAGGACAGCAGCCCCAGCATTTT. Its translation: CASSQEGQQPQHF.

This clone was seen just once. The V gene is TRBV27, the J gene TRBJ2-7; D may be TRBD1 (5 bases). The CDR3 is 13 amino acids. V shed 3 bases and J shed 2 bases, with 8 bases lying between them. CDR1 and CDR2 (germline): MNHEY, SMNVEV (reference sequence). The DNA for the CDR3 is TGTGCCAGCAGTTTCAGGGTAACCTACGAGCAGTACTTC. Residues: CASSFRVTYEQYF.

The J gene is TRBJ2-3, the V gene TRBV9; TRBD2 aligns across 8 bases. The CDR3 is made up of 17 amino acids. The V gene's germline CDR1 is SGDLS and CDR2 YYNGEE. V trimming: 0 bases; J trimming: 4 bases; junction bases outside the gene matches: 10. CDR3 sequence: CASSVDTGLDLSDTQYF. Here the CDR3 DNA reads TGTGCCAGCAGCGTAGATACGGGACTAGACTTATCAGATACGCAGTATTTT.

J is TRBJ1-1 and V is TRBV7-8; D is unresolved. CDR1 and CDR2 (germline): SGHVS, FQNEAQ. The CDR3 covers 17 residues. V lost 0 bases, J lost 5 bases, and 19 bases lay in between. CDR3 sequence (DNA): TGTGCCAGCAGCTTAGCGGGTCTTGGTATTATTGGGACTGAAGCTTTCTTT. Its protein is CASSLAGLGIIGTEAFF.

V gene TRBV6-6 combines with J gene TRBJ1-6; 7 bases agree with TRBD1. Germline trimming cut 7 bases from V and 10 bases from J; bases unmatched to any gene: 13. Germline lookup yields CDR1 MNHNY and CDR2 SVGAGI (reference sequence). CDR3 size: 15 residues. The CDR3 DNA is TGTGCCAGCACCTCGGGGAGGGGGCGCGAATCACCCCTCCACTTT. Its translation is CASTSGRGRESPLHF.

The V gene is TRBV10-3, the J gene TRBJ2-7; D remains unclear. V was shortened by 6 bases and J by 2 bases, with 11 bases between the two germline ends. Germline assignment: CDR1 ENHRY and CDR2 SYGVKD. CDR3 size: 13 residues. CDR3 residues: CAIRRGVTYEQYF. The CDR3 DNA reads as TGTGCCATCAGGAGAGGCGTAACCTACGAGCAGTACTTC.

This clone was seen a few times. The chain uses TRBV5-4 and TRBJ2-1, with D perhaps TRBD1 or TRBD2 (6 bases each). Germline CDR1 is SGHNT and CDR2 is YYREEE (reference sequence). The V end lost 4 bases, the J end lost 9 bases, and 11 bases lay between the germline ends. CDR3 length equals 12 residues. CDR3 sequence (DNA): TGTGCCAGCAGCGAGAGGGGGGCTGAGCAGTTCTTC. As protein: CASSERGAEQFF. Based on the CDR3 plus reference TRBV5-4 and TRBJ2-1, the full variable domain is ETGVTQSPTHLIKTRGQQVTLRCSSQSGHNTVSWYQQALGQGPQFIFQYYREEENGRGNFPPRFSGLQFPNYSSELNVNALELDDSALYLCASSERGAEQFFGPGTRLTVL.

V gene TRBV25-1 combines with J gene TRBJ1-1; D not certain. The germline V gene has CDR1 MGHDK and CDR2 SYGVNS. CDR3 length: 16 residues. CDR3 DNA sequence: TGTTTTGATCGTCGGGGTGATTTGTACGGGAACACTGAAGCTTTCTTT. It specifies CFDRRGDLYGNTEAFF.

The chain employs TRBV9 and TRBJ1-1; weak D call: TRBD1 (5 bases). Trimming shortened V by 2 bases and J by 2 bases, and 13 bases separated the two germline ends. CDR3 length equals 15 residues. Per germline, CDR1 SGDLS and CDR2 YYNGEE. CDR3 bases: TGTGCCAGCAGCGTCGAACAGGCCCTAAACACTGAAGCTTTCTTT. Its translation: CASSVEQALNTEAFF.

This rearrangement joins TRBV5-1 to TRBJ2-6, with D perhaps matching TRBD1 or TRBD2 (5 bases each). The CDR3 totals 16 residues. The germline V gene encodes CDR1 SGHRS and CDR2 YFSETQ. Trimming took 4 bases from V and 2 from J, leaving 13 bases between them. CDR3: CASSTSWGPGANVLTF. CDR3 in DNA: TGCGCCAGCAGCACCTCTTGGGGACCTGGGGCCAACGTCCTGACTTTC.

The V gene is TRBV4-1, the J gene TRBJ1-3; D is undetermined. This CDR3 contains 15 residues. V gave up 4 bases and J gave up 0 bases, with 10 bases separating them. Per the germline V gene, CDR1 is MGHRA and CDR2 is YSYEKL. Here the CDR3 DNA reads TGCGCCAGCAGCCCCCCCCTCTACTCTGGAAACACCATATATTTT. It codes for CASSPPLYSGNTIYF.

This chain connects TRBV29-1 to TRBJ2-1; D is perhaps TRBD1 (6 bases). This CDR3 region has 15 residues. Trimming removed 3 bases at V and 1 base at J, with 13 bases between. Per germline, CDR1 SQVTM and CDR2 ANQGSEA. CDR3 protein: CSVEQGSGSYNEQFF. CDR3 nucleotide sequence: TGCAGCGTTGAGCAGGGGTCCGGATCCTACAATGAGCAGTTCTTC.